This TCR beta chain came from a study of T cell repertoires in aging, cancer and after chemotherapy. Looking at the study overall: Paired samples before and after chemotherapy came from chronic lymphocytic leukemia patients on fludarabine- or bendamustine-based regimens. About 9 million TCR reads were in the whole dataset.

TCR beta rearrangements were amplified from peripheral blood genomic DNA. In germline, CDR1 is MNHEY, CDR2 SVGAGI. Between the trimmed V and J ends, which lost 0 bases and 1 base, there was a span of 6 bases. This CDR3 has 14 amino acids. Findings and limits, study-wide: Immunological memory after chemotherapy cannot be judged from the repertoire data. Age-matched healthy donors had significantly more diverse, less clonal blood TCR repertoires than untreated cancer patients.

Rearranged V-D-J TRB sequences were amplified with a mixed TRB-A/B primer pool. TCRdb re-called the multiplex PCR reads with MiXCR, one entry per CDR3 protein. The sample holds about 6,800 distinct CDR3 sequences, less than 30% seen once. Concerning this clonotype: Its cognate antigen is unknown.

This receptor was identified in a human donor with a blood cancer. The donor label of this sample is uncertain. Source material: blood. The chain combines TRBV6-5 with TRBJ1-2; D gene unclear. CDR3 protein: CASSYSGFNYGYTF. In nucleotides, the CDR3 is TGTGCCAGCAGTTACTCTGGGTTTAACTATGGCTACACCTTC.